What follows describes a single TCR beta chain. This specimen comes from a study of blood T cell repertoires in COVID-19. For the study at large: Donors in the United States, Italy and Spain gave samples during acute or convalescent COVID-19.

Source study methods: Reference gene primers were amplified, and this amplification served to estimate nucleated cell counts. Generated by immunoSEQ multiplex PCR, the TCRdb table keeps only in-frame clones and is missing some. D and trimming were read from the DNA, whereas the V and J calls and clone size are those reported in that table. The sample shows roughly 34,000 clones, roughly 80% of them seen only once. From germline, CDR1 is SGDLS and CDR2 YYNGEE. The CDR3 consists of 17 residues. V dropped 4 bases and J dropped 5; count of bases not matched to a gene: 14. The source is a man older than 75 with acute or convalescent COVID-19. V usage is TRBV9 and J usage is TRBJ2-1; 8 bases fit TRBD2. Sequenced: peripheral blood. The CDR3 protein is CASSPRPSAGGHNEQFF. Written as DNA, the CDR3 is TGTGCCAGCAGCCCCCGGCCATCCGCGGGGGGACACAATGAGCAGTTCTTC.